These 6 T cell receptor beta chains were sequenced from one sample in a study of blood T cells in healthy people across ages. A second PCR of 7 to 11 cycles used a sample-barcoded 5' primer and a J-beta primer mix. Using its own MiXCR run on the 5' RACE reads, TCRdb lists one record per CDR3 protein. The table lists about 780,000 distinct CDR3 sequences, around a quarter of them singletons. This same sample was also part of a study on T cells of mothers and their children.

Sequencing was done on a sample of blood. All receptors come from a boy between 10 and 17 years old in good health.

The genes are TRBV10-3 and TRBJ2-7, with TRBD1 matching 8 bases. The J call may be incorrect, as the DNA end agrees better with TRBJ2-5. CDR3 length: 14 residues. From germline, CDR1 is ENHRY and CDR2 SYGVKD. The CDR3 reads CAISESTGEETQYF. The CDR3 bases are TGTGCCATCAGTGAGTCGACAGGGGAAGAGACCCAGTACTTC.

Only a few counts were recorded for this clonotype. The chain joins TRBV30 to TRBJ2-5, with 8 bases matching TRBD1. The better agreement between TRBJ2-7 and the DNA end casts doubt on the J call. From germline, CDR1 is GTSNPN and CDR2 SVGIG (reference sequence). The CDR3 is 15 amino acids. CDR3 nucleotides: TGTGCCTGGAGTGTACCCCGGACAGGGTCCTACGAGCAGTACTTC. Amino acid sequence: CAWSVPRTGSYEQYF.

The chain recombines TRBV5-5 with TRBJ1-2; 7 nucleotides agree with TRBD1. This CDR3 spans 12 amino acids. The J segment lost 6 bases and the V segment lost 3 bases, leaving 2 bases of the junction unmatched. Germline-derived CDR1 and CDR2 are SGHKS and YYEKEE (reference sequence). The CDR3 is CASSYRGHGYTF. The CDR3, as DNA: TGTGCCAGCAGCTACAGGGGTCATGGCTACACCTTC.

The chain carries TRBV7-3 and TRBJ1-1, with 7 bases fitting TRBD1. Germline V lookup: CDR1 SGHTA, CDR2 FQGTGA. Trimming took 2 bases from V and 1 from J; bases not matched to a gene: 4. The CDR3 runs 15 residues. The CDR3 bases are TGTGCCAGCAGCTTACAGGGGGGGCAGAACACTGAAGCTTTCTTT. This sequence encodes CASSLQGGQNTEAFF.

In this sample, this clonotype turned up a few times. As the CDR3 is not closed by the conserved phenylalanine or tryptophan, this likely results from a read error. The chain employs TRBV11-2 and TRBJ2-5; TRBD2 matches at 8 bases. The J call could be wrong; TRBJ2-1 is a better fit for the DNA end. Germline lookup yields CDR1 SGHAT and CDR2 FQNNGV. This CDR3 region has 12 residues. The CDR3 loop reads CVSSPRLAEQFL. The CDR3 DNA follows: TGTGTCAGCAGCCCCCGACTAGCGGAGCAGTTCCTC.

The chain combines TRBV9 with TRBJ2-1; D perhaps matches TRBD1 (6 bases). The CDR3 length is 16 residues. The germline V and J ends were trimmed by 0 bases and 7 bases, with 17 bases remaining between them. Germline-derived CDR1 and CDR2 are SGDLS and YYNGEE. CDR3 residues: CASSVGAAGAGNEQFF. In DNA, the CDR3 is TGTGCCAGCAGCGTAGGGGCGGCAGGGGCGGGTAATGAGCAGTTCTTC. The entire variable domain, with the rest obtained from reference TRBV9 and TRBJ2-1, is as follows: DSGVTQTPKHLITATGQRVTLRCSPRSGDLSVYWYQQSLDQGLQFLIQYYNGEERAKGNILERFSAQQFPDLHSELNLSSLELGDSALYFCASSVGAAGAGNEQFFGPGTRLTVL.